A single T cell receptor beta chain is shown here with its context. What this receptor recognizes is not known. Per-nucleotide qualities are absent, and no much larger clonotype sits a single base away. RNA was extracted with the RNeasy kit and about 0.5 to 1 ug was reverse transcribed using random hexamers. The immunoSEQ multiplex PCR assay, which covers 54 Vbeta and 13 Jbeta segments, was used to amplify TCR beta CDR3 regions. To correct PCR amplification bias, a synthetic template baseline was used for both primer optimization and computational correction. Turning to the authors' computational methods: Reads were annotated to V, D and J genes per IMGT and analyzed with immunoSEQ Analyzer, keeping only productive sequences. Clonality was computed as one minus Shannon entropy normalized by log2 of the number of productive unique sequences. For each patient and control, public and private clones were evaluated within the 100 most prevalent clones. Clones were defined as Susac-specific when absent from the healthy and MS cohorts, from roughly 1,100 published viral clones and from other ImmuneACCESS disease sequences. In-frame beta chains were kept once TCRdb had trimmed the public reads at Q25 with fastp and called clones with MiXCR. Identical CDR3 proteins give one entry, which carries the most common genes and DNA. For this entry, the V and J calls and clone size follow TCRdb and not the study's own pipeline. Across this sample there are tens of thousands of distinct CDR3 sequences, with more than 85% seen only once. 0.45% to 0.65% of the sample goes to the ten largest clones.

V trim: 4 bases; J trim: 6 bases; unmatched bases: 3. As encoded in the germline V gene, CDR1 is MNHNS while CDR2 is SASEGT. From its cysteine to its phenylalanine, the CDR3 spans 14 amino acids. Here the CDR3 DNA is all that survives: 42 bases in frame from base 1. Peripheral blood CD8+ and CD4+ T cells from healthy donors, Susac syndrome patients and multiple sclerosis patients were profiled using high-throughput TCR beta sequencing. Healthy donors were age- and sex-matched controls. Bulk CD8+ and CD4+ T cells were purified by magnetic negative isolation, whereas CD8+ TEMRA cells were enriched by FACS. Blood was drawn into EDTA tubes, processed within 24 hours, and PBMCs were isolated by density gradient centrifugation. PBMCs intended for TCR sequencing were cryopreserved in liquid nitrogen and thawed later in a water bath at 37 degrees C. The sorted or isolated CD4+, CD8+ and CD8+ TEMRA cells had a purity of 90% or higher.

This sample is part of a study of CD8 T cells in Susac syndrome (dated by TCRdb to the late 2010s). About the full investigation: The study used repertoire sequencing to test whether antigen drove CD8+ T cell activation and differentiation in Susac syndrome. The clonality of the CD8+ T cell repertoire was compared across approximately twelve healthy donors, around 14 Susac syndrome patients and under 18 multiple sclerosis patients. General conclusions and limits of the study: The study acknowledged that relatively few individuals were included in the TCR sequencing and HLA analysis.

This TCR derives from a human donor in good health. This chain is built from TRBV6-1 and TRBJ2-7; 13 of the junction bases match TRBD2. Sequences were obtained from CD8+ T cells from PBMCs. This receptor has the CDR3 CASSARTSGSEQYF. The nucleotides read TGTGCCAGCAGTGCCCGGACTAGCGGGAGCGAGCAGTACTTC.